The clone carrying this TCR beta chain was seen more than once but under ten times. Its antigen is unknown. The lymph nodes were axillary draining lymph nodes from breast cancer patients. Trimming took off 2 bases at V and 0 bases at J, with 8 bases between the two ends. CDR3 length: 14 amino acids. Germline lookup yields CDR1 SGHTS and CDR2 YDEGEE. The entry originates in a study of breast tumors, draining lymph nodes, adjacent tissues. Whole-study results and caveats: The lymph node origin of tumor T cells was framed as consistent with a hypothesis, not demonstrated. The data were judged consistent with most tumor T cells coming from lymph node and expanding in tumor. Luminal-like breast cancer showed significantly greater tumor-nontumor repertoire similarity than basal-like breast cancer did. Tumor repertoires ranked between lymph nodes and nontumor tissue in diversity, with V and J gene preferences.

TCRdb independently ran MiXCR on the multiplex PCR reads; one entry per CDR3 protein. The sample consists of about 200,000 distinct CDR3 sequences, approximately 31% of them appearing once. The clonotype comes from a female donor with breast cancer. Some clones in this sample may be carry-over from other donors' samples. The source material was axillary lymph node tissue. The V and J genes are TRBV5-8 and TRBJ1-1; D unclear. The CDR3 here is CASSFTVMNTEAFF. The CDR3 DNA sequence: TGTGCCAGCAGCTTTACAGTGATGAACACTGAAGCTTTCTTT.